The T cell receptor beta chain under discussion was sequenced for a study of blood T cell repertoires in COVID-19. Study-level background: Sites in the United States, Italy and Spain provided acute and convalescent COVID-19 samples. PBMCs, B-cell-depleted T cells, or T cells were the source of the cDNA or gDNA that made up the material.

In the original workflow: Reference gene primer amplification gave estimated nucleated cell counts. Assay: immunoSEQ multiplex PCR; the TCRdb copy retains only in-frame clones and omits some. V, J and clone size are those of that table, while D and trimming were read from the DNA. In the table there are roughly 130,000 clones, around 80% of which are singletons. Trimming took 2 bases from V and 3 from J; bases not matched to a gene: 1. Germline V lookup: CDR1 MNHEY, CDR2 SMNVEV (reference sequence). The CDR3 contains 14 residues. Sequenced material: peripheral blood. The gene calls are TRBV27 and TRBJ1-2; 9 bases fit TRBD1. This TCR came from a man aged 65 to 79 with acute or convalescent COVID-19. CDR3 sequence reads: CASSLDRGDYGYTF. The CDR3 bases are TGTGCCAGCAGTTTAGACAGGGGGGACTATGGCTACACCTTC.